The 27 T cell receptor beta chains in this list originate from one sample, sequenced in a study of breast tumors, draining lymph nodes, adjacent tissues (TCRdb year 2016). The axillary draining lymph nodes of breast cancer patients were the source of the lymph node samples. Library method: multiplex PCR. Sequencing instrument: Illumina HiSeq 2000. TCRdb applied fastp at Q25 and MiXCR to the public reads, then kept only in-frame beta chains. Every distinct CDR3 protein forms one entry, paired with its most common genes and DNA. The sample contains 130,000 or so distinct CDR3 sequences, under 25% of them found a single time. The ten largest account for roughly 2.7% of the sample. Source material: axillary lymph node tissue. Receptors were obtained from a female donor with breast cancer. Some clones in this sample may be carry-over from other donors' samples.

The chain combines TRBV12-3 or TRBV12-4 with TRBJ1-1; D remains ambiguous. The V gene lost 1 base and the J gene lost 8 bases, with 5 bases spanning the gap. There are 11 residues in the CDR3. The CDR3 DNA follows: TGTGCCAGCAGTTTAGGCGGAGAAGCTTTCTTT. Translated, it gives CASSLGGEAFF.

This clonotype was seen repeatedly, ten times or more. This chain uses TRBV19 with TRBJ2-5, with D tentatively TRBD1 or TRBD2 (5 bases each). The ends were cut back, 2 bases at V and 3 bases at J, with 10 bases in the middle. CDR1 and CDR2 from the germline V gene are LNHDA and SQIVND (reference sequence). The CDR3 has 14 amino acids. This chain's CDR3 is CASSIPGRKETQYF. CDR3 nucleotides: TGTGCCAGTAGTATACCGGGACGCAAAGAGACCCAGTACTTC. Drawing the rest from reference TRBV19 and TRBJ2-5, the complete variable domain is DGGITQSPKYLFRKEGQNVTLSCEQNLNHDAMYWYRQDPGQGLRLIYYSQIVNDFQKGDIAEGYSVSREKKESFPLTVTSAQKNPTAFYLCASSIPGRKETQYFGPGTRLLVL.

This clonotype came up many times. The chain recombines TRBV7-8 with TRBJ2-7; maybe TRBD1 (6 bases). The CDR3 runs to 13 residues. Germline CDR1 SGHVS, CDR2 FQNEAQ. V shed 1 base and J shed 3 bases, with 7 bases lying between them. CDR3 loop: CASSLDRVYEQYF. DNA of the CDR3: TGTGCCAGCAGCTTAGACAGGGTCTACGAGCAGTACTTC.

The sample holds many counts of this clonotype. This rearrangement joins TRBV24-1 to TRBJ2-1; 8 nucleotides match TRBD1. The CDR3 runs to 15 residues. Germline V gene lookup returns CDR1 KGHDR and CDR2 SFDVKD. Germline trimming cut 3 bases from V and 2 bases from J; bases unmatched to any gene: 2. DNA of the CDR3: TGTGCCACCAGTGATAGGACAGGGACCTACAATGAGCAGTTCTTC. It yields the protein CATSDRTGTYNEQFF.

This clonotype was counted at least ten times. This chain links TRBV15 with TRBJ2-3, with D possibly TRBD1 on 6 matching bases. V was clipped by 0 bases and J by 2 bases, with 9 bases between them. In germline, CDR1 is LNHNV, CDR2 YYDKDF (reference sequence). The CDR3 is 15 residues long. CDR3 bases: TGTGCCACCAGCAGAGACGACAGGAACACAGATACGCAGTATTTT. This codes for CATSRDDRNTDTQYF. Using reference TRBV15 and TRBJ2-3 for the parts outside the CDR3, the full variable domain is DAMVIQNPRYQVTQFGKPVTLSCSQTLNHNVMYWYQQKSSQAPKLLFHYYDKDFNNEADTPDNFQSRRPNTSFCFLDIRSPGLGDTAMYLCATSRDDRNTDTQYFGPGTRLTVL.

Comment on this clonotype: This sequence may be a read error, since a much larger clone differs from it by one base. This chain connects TRBV7-9 to TRBJ2-1; 13 bases are a match to TRBD2. Germline values: CDR1 SEHNR, CDR2 FQNEAQ (reference sequence). Trimming at V came to 4 bases and at J to 8 bases, leaving 2 bases not matched to a gene. The CDR3 sequence is 14 residues long. CDR3 sequence: CASSSGLAGDEQFF. CDR3 nucleotide sequence: TGTGCCAGCAGCTCCGGACTAGCGGGAGATGAGCAGTTCTTC.

This clonotype was recorded many times. V usage is TRBV29-1 and J usage is TRBJ2-3; TRBD1 agrees at 11 bases. Germline V lookup: CDR1 SQVTM, CDR2 ANQGSEA. The junction had 8 bases not matched to a gene; V was cut back by 8 bases and J by 4 bases. The CDR3 totals 14 residues. CDR3 sequence: CSSRTGGPSDTQYF. In nucleotides, the CDR3 is TGCAGCTCACGGACAGGGGGCCCTTCAGATACGCAGTATTTT.

V and J are TRBV25-1 and TRBJ2-4, with 7 bases fitting TRBD2. Trimming removed 6 bases from V and 0 bases from J; junction bases left unmatched: 5. Germline CDR1 reads MGHDK; CDR2 reads SYGVNS. The CDR3 has 15 residues. CDR3 residues: CASRGGAEAKNIQYF. The DNA of the CDR3 is TGTGCCAGCAGGGGAGGGGCAGAAGCCAAAAACATTCAGTACTTC.

This rearrangement joins TRBV30 to TRBJ2-4, with TRBD1 matching over 7 bases. J lost 7 bases, V lost 8 bases, and 5 bases had no gene match. The CDR3 is 11 residues long. Germline lookup yields CDR1 GTSNPN and CDR2 SVGIG (reference sequence). The CDR3 DNA reads TGTGCCCACATGGGACAGAACATTCAGTACTTC. It codes for CAHMGQNIQYF.

CDR3 nucleotides: TGTGCCACCAGCCTCAATCGGGGTAGCTATGGCTACACCTTC. The encoded protein is CATSLNRGSYGYTF. V and J are TRBV15 and TRBJ1-2, with D hard to call. Germline lookup yields CDR1 LNHNV and CDR2 YYDKDF (reference sequence). This CDR3 is 14 amino acids long. Trimming stripped 5 bases from V and 4 bases from J, with 14 bases between.

This clonotype was found many times. The chain joins TRBV27 to TRBJ1-2; D may be TRBD1 (6 bases). The germline V gene has CDR1 MNHEY and CDR2 SMNVEV (reference sequence). V dropped 2 bases and J dropped 6 bases, with 16 bases sitting between them. This CDR3 is built from 15 residues. This CDR3 is CASSLVGRAGDGYTF. The DNA for the CDR3 is TGTGCCAGCAGTTTAGTCGGTCGGGCAGGGGATGGCTACACCTTC.

This clonotype was detected a few times. The gene calls are TRBV4-1 and TRBJ2-1; 8 bases align to TRBD1. V lost 4 bases, J lost 0 bases, and 2 bases stayed unmatched. Germline-derived CDR1 and CDR2 are MGHRA and YSYEKL. The CDR3 runs 15 residues. The CDR3 sequence is CASSPGQGSYNEQFF. The CDR3 DNA reads as TGCGCCAGCAGCCCCGGACAGGGCTCCTACAATGAGCAGTTCTTC.

In its sample, this clonotype was seen many times. The gene calls are TRBV2 and TRBJ2-7; 8 nucleotides line up with TRBD2. Germline assignment: CDR1 SNHLY and CDR2 FYNNEI. The CDR3 spans 15 residues. The junction had 14 bases not matched to a gene; V was cut back by 7 bases and J by 6 bases. The CDR3 region has the DNA TGTGCCAGCACCCTACGGGGGGGTAACCCCTCCGAGCAGTACTTC. This translates into CASTLRGGNPSEQYF.

This clonotype was found a few times. This chain uses TRBV9 with TRBJ2-7; D call uncertain. CDR3 length: 15 amino acids. Germline values: CDR1 SGDLS, CDR2 YYNGEE. Trimming took 3 bases from V and 0 from J, leaving 13 bases between them. The CDR3: CASSASPGPSYEQYF. The CDR3 DNA sequence: TGTGCCAGCAGCGCCTCGCCCGGGCCCTCCTACGAGCAGTACTTC.

About this clonotype: A much larger clone lies one base from this, so it may be a read error. Since the CDR3 does not end with the conserved phenylalanine or tryptophan, this likely comes from a read error. V and J are TRBV13 and TRBJ1-3; a weak D match, TRBD1 (5 bases). V was shortened by 0 bases and J by 0 bases, with 15 bases between the two germline ends. The germline CDR1 and CDR2 sequences are PRHDT and FYEKMQ (reference sequence). The CDR3 loop spans 18 amino acids. The CDR3 DNA is TGTGCCAGCAGCTTAGGTCCCTCGCAGGGAGTCTCTGGAAACACCATATATTCT. Translating gives CASSLGPSQGVSGNTIYS.

This clonotype appeared many times. This rearrangement joins TRBV5-6 to TRBJ2-2; D is unresolved. Germline V gene sequence: CDR1 SGHDT, CDR2 YYEEEE. Trimming stripped 1 base from V and 6 bases from J, with 7 bases between. This CDR3 has 13 residues. CDR3 DNA: TGTGCCAGCAGCTTGAGAAGGGCCGGGGAGCTGTTTTTT. Translating it yields CASSLRRAGELFF.

This clonotype was observed a few times. The rearrangement joins TRBV5-4 to TRBJ2-1; 10 bases are shared with TRBD2. The germline V gene encodes CDR1 SGHNT and CDR2 YYREEE (reference sequence). V lost 6 bases to trimming and J lost 4 bases; unmatched junction nucleotides: 10. The CDR3 is made up of 16 amino acids. CDR3 amino acids: CASNRAGGPVYNEQFF. The CDR3 DNA is TGTGCCAGCAACCGAGCGGGAGGGCCGGTGTACAATGAGCAGTTCTTC.

This clonotype occurred many times. V and J are TRBV2 and TRBJ2-1; D possibly uses TRBD1 or TRBD2 (5 bases each). This CDR3 spans 14 amino acids. Trimming took off 6 bases at V and 7 bases at J, with 16 bases between the two ends. CDR1 and CDR2 (germline): SNHLY, FYNNEI. In nucleotides, the CDR3 is TGTGCCAGCAGCGGACCACGGGGACGAAATGAGCAGTTCTTC. Protein product: CASSGPRGRNEQFF.

Remarks on this clonotype: A single base separates this from a much larger clone, so it may be a read error. V is TRBV2 and J is TRBJ2-3; the match to TRBD2 covers 8 bases. Per the germline V gene, CDR1 is SNHLY and CDR2 is FYNNEI. The CDR3 sequence is 15 residues long. The CDR3 here is CVSSRLASSTDTQYF. Here the CDR3 DNA reads TGTGTCAGCAGTCGACTAGCGTCTAGCACAGATACGCAGTATTTT.

In the case of this clonotype: A much larger clone differs from this one at a single base, so this may be a read error. The chain recombines TRBV27 with TRBJ1-6; D gene ambiguous. Germline assignment: CDR1 MNHEY and CDR2 SMNVEV (reference sequence). The CDR3 spans 13 residues. V was shortened by 0 bases and J by 11 bases, with 8 bases between the two germline ends. This CDR3 reads CASSLSRDPPLHF. The CDR3 DNA is TGTGCCAGCAGTTTATCCCGGGATCCACCCCTCCACTTT.

In this sample, this clonotype turned up many times. This sequence joins TRBV5-5 and TRBJ1-2; the D is unclear. Germline V lookup: CDR1 SGHKS, CDR2 YYEKEE (reference sequence). The CDR3 sequence is 13 residues long. Trimming removed 4 bases at V and 0 bases at J, with 7 bases between. The CDR3 coding sequence is TGTGCCAGCAGCACGGGCTCTAACTATGGCTACACCTTC. It specifies CASSTGSNYGYTF.

In its sample, this clonotype was seen many times. This chain connects TRBV7-2 to TRBJ2-1; 10 nucleotides align to TRBD2. There are 16 residues in the CDR3. Unmatched junction bases numbered 6, after V lost 5 bases and J lost 2 bases. Germline lookup yields CDR1 SGHTA and CDR2 FQGNSA. Here the CDR3 DNA reads TGTGCCAGCAGCCTCACCGGGACTAGCGCCTACAATGAGCAGTTCTTC. This encodes CASSLTGTSAYNEQFF.

This clonotype was recorded at least ten times. V gene TRBV20-1 combines with J gene TRBJ2-1; D possibly corresponds to TRBD1 (5 bases). CDR1 DFQATT and CDR2 SNEGSKA come from the germline V gene (reference sequence). This CDR3 comprises 17 residues. V was pared by 3 bases and J by 7 bases, with 25 bases between. CDR3 DNA: TGCAGTGCTAGTAACGCAGGGTCACAGCGCGGTGTGAATGAGCAGTTCTTC. Protein: CSASNAGSQRGVNEQFF.

This clonotype counts as medium-sized (0.01 to 0.1%). V gene TRBV20-1 combines with J gene TRBJ2-3; TRBD2 matches at 16 bases. V lost 5 bases, J lost 2 bases, and 1 base stayed unmatched. The CDR3 is made up of 15 amino acids. Germline-derived CDR1 and CDR2 are DFQATT and SNEGSKA (reference sequence). The CDR3: CSAGTSGRDTDTQYF. CDR3 DNA: TGCAGTGCTGGGACTAGCGGGAGGGACACAGATACGCAGTATTTT.

The table lists this clonotype with many counts. This CDR3 is CSASLALETQYF. The CDR3 coding sequence is TGCAGTGCTAGCCTAGCGTTGGAGACCCAGTACTTC. V and J are TRBV20-1 and TRBJ2-5; perhaps TRBD2 as D (6 bases). V was clipped by 3 bases and J by 5 bases, with 10 bases between them. The CDR3 spans 12 residues. Germline V gene sequence: CDR1 DFQATT, CDR2 SNEGSKA (reference sequence).

Note on this clonotype: The junction does not match germline at one end; this may be a read error. The chain has TRBV4-1 and TRBJ2-2; TRBD2 agrees at 10 bases. Germline values: CDR1 MGHRA, CDR2 YSYEKL. This CDR3 is 19 amino acids long. The CDR3 loop reads CAGSQPSGSRRGKSGELFF. The CDR3 nucleotides read TGCGCCGGCAGCCAACCTAGCGGGAGTAGGCGGGGGAAAAGCGGGGAGCTGTTTTTT.

This clonotype was seen only a few times. The chain is built from TRBV4-2 and TRBJ1-1, with a weak D call TRBD1 (5 bases). Germline values: CDR1 LGHNA, CDR2 YNFKEQ. Trimming pared 4 bases from V and 1 base from J, leaving 7 bases between. The CDR3 runs to 13 residues. This CDR3 is CASSPGGNTEAFF. The DNA of the CDR3 is TGTGCCAGCAGCCCCGGGGGGAACACTGAAGCTTTCTTT.